This T cell receptor (beta chain) emerged from a study of shared clonotypes between healthy human individuals. Terminally differentiated effector memory CD45RA+ cells were left out of the naive CD8 fraction, which was CD45RO-negative and positively selected for CCR7. The repertoire was sequenced with immunoSEQ multiplex PCR; TCRdb's copy has only in-frame clones and lacks some. The sample yields hundreds of thousands of clones, 95% to 97% seen once. The CDR3 loop spans 12 amino acids. CDR1 is LNHDA, CDR2 SQIVND, per germline (reference sequence). Sequenced input: naive CD8+ T cells sorted from blood. The chain employs TRBV19 and TRBJ2-5; D perhaps matches TRBD1 (6 bases). The J call is uncertain, as TRBJ2-7 better fits the DNA end. The TCR sequence derives from a woman between 25 and 40 years old in good health. As DNA, the CDR3 is TGTGCCAGTAACACAGGGTATTCCGAGCAGTACTTC. This gives the protein CASNTGYSEQYF.